This T cell receptor (beta chain) was recovered during a study of blood T cell repertoires in COVID-19. About the research overall: Spain, Italy and the United States supplied samples that represented acute and convalescent COVID-19. The cDNA or gDNA used as material had been derived from T cells, B-cell-depleted T cells, or PBMCs.

Looked up from germline, CDR1 is LNHDA and CDR2 is SQIVND (reference sequence). The V segment lost 5 bases and the J segment 0 bases; nucleotides outside the gene matches: 13. CDR3 size: 20 residues. Participants were aged about 18 to 95 years, lived in roughly 23 US areas, and enrolled virtually. Cohort placement rested on clinical history that participants reported themselves. Produced via immunoSEQ multiplex PCR; TCRdb's table is partial and in-frame only. This table holds roughly 150,000 clones, 65% to 80% found once. The TCR comes from a woman in her seventies in a cohort exposed to, infected with or recovered from COVID-19 (not recorded which). Sequencing was done on a sample of PBMCs or T cells enriched from blood (not recorded which). The V and J genes are TRBV19 and TRBJ2-4, with 13 nucleotides matching TRBD2. The CDR3 coding sequence is TGTGCCAGTAGTCTTCGACGGACTAGCGGGAGACGTCTAGCCAAAAACATTCAGTACTTC. Residues: CASSLRRTSGRRLAKNIQYF. Filled out from reference TRBV19 and TRBJ2-4, the complete variable domain reads DGGITQSPKYLFRKEGQNVTLSCEQNLNHDAMYWYRQDPGQGLRLIYYSQIVNDFQKGDIAEGYSVSREKKESFPLTVTSAQKNPTAFYLCASSLRRTSGRRLAKNIQYFGAGTRLSVL.